The clone carrying this T cell receptor beta chain appeared a few times. Its antigen is currently unknown. Germline loops: CDR1 MGHRA, CDR2 YSYEKL. The V gene end was trimmed by 1 base and the J gene end by 5 bases; junction bases not matched to a gene: 8. This CDR3 is 16 amino acids long. These data originate in a study of OX40 agonist ivuxolimab in advanced cancers. Study in general: The diagnoses of dose-escalation patients were hepatocellular carcinoma, melanoma, renal cell or head and neck cancer. Study-wide findings and caveats: The study found among the lowest clonal expansion in partial responders at 0.1-3.0 mg/kg.

The data were produced by immunoSEQ multiplex PCR, yet TCRdb's version contains in-frame clones alone and is incomplete. The sample shows tens of thousands of clones, about four fifths of them seen only once. Sequenced here: CD4+ or CD8+ T cells sorted from blood, sampled in a trial of the OX40 agonist ivuxolimab. The chain joins TRBV4-1 to TRBJ2-7; 10 bases are shared with TRBD1. The receptor was derived from an adult with an advanced solid tumor such as melanoma, head and neck, liver or kidney cancer. The CDR3 protein is CASSQVIGQGGNEQYF. CDR3 in DNA: TGCGCCAGCAGCCAAGTAATAGGACAGGGGGGTAACGAGCAGTACTTC.